Shown below are 2 T cell receptor beta chains from a single sample sequenced in a study of identical twins. MiXCR, run by TCRdb on the 5' RACE reads, gives a single entry per CDR3 protein. The sample lists roughly 720,000 distinct CDR3 sequences; about 20% were seen once. This sample was also put to use in a study of T cells expressing NK-cell markers.

The material sequenced was PBMCs. Every receptor here comes from a woman younger than 35 in good health.

This clonotype was detected only a few times. The chain recombines TRBV27 with TRBJ2-3; 9 bases fit TRBD2. The CDR3 has 14 residues. Per the germline V gene, CDR1 is MNHEY and CDR2 is SMNVEV (reference sequence). The J segment lost 6 bases and the V segment lost 4 bases, leaving 5 bases of the junction unmatched. CDR3: CASSSAGGIDTQYF. CDR3 nucleotide sequence: TGTGCCAGCAGTTCGGCGGGAGGGATTGATACGCAGTATTTT.

This clonotype has just a few counts. One end of the junction does not line up with germline, which may come from a read error. CDR3 in amino acids: CASSFLRQANF. The CDR3 bases are TGTGCCAGCAGTTTCCTTCGACAGGCCAACTTC. The J gene is TRBJ1-2, the V gene TRBV27, with a weak D call TRBD1 (6 bases). CDR3 length: 11 amino acids. Germline CDR1 is MNHEY and CDR2 is SMNVEV (reference sequence).